Shown below are 21 T cell receptor beta chains from a single sample sequenced in a study of T cell repertoires in cytomegalovirus infection (dated by TCRdb to between 2018 and 2020). TCRdb shows the sequencer as Illumina HiSeq 1500. TCRdb ran its own pipeline on the public reads, namely fastp trimming at Q25 and MiXCR clone calling, and kept in-frame beta chains. Each CDR3 protein appears once, grouped with its most common genes and DNA. The sample contains 560,000 or so distinct CDR3 sequences, approximately 17% of them found a single time. Roughly 25% of the sample rests with the top ten. Sequenced material: CD8+ T cells from PBMCs. These receptors were collected from a human donor in good health (CMV status not recorded). Some clones in this sample may be carry-over from other donors' samples.

Ten or more counts support this clonotype. The rearrangement uses TRBV7-9 and TRBJ1-2, with D maybe TRBD1 (5 bases). Trimming stripped 8 bases from V and 3 bases from J, with 19 bases between. Looked up from germline, CDR1 is SEHNR and CDR2 is FQNEAQ (reference sequence). The CDR3 is 15 residues long. The CDR3 DNA follows: TGTGCCAGCCCCCTCCCCCTCGACAGAGACTATGGCTACACCTTC. This encodes CASPLPLDRDYGYTF. The full variable domain, rest sourced from reference TRBV7-9 and TRBJ1-2, is DTGVSQNPRHKITKRGQNVTFRCDPISEHNRLYWYRQTLGQGPEFLTYFQNEAQLEKSRLLSDRFSAERPKGSFSTLEIQRTEQGDSAMYLCASPLPLDRDYGYTFGSGTRLTVV.

This clonotype has a handful of counts. The germline gene is not matched at one end of the junction; a read error may be the cause. The chain is built from TRBV12-3 or TRBV12-4 and TRBJ1-2, with unresolved D. The CDR3 is 12 amino acids. The CDR3 protein is CASSFLGPPPFF. The CDR3 DNA reads TGTGCCAGCAGTTTTTTAGGGCCTCCCCCTTTCTTC.

This clonotype was picked up many times. The chain links TRBV7-3 to TRBJ2-1, with D unresolved. V lost 1 base and J lost 9, with 13 bases in between. CDR3 length equals 14 residues. Germline V lookup: CDR1 SGHTA, CDR2 FQGTGA. The CDR3 is CASSLNGPRGEQFF. CDR3 DNA sequence: TGTGCCAGCAGCTTAAACGGCCCCCGCGGTGAGCAGTTCTTC.

The chain uses TRBV29-1 and TRBJ1-1; D is ambiguous. The CDR3 runs 12 residues. V lost 3 bases and J 1 base, leaving 6 bases between the germline ends. Germline V gene lookup returns CDR1 SQVTM and CDR2 ANQGSEA. The CDR3 sequence is CSVDPKNTEAFF. The CDR3 DNA is TGCAGCGTTGATCCCAAGAACACTGAAGCTTTCTTT.

The table lists this clonotype with a few counts. The J gene is TRBJ1-6, the V gene TRBV5-5; 7 bases line up with TRBD1. Per germline, CDR1 SGHKS and CDR2 YYEKEE (reference sequence). The junction had 8 bases not matched to a gene; V was cut back by 0 bases and J by 5 bases. The CDR3 runs to 17 residues. CDR3 amino acids: CASSLEGQPLDNSPLHF. DNA for the CDR3: TGTGCCAGCAGCTTGGAGGGACAGCCTTTGGATAATTCACCCCTCCACTTT.

The chain carries TRBV5-6 and TRBJ1-4; 9 bases are shared with TRBD1. Germline CDR1 and CDR2: SGHDT and YYEEEE. V lost 6 bases, J lost 6 bases, and 6 bases stayed unmatched. The CDR3 length is 14 residues. CDR3 sequence (DNA): TGTGCCAGCAAACGGACAGGGGAGGATGAAAAACTGTTTTTT. Residues: CASKRTGEDEKLFF.

CDR3 sequence: CASRGWDPLGGYTF. The CDR3 nucleotides are TGTGCCAGCCGGGGTTGGGACCCACTTGGCGGCTACACCTTC. The V gene is TRBV7-9, the J gene TRBJ1-2; TRBD1 might be the D (5 bases). V dropped 8 bases and J dropped 8 bases, with 21 bases sitting between them. The germline V gene encodes CDR1 SEHNR and CDR2 FQNEAQ (reference sequence). CDR3 length: 14 residues.

The J gene is TRBJ1-4, the V gene TRBV6-2 or TRBV6-3; TRBD1 matches 7 bases. V was pared by 1 base and J by 0 bases, with 5 bases of the junction left unmatched. This CDR3 has 17 residues. Germline CDR1 reads MNHEY; CDR2 reads SVGEGT. The CDR3 bases are TGTGCCAGCAGTTACTATGGACAGGAGTCAACTAATGAAAAACTGTTTTTT. It translates to CASSYYGQESTNEKLFF.

This clonotype was observed at least ten times. This chain joins TRBV28 and TRBJ2-7, with 7 bases that match TRBD2. This CDR3 is built from 14 residues. V lost 6 bases and J lost 5; bases outside the gene matches: 10. CDR1 is MDHEN and CDR2 is SYDVKM in the germline V gene. Here the CDR3 reads CASSPAREWDEQYF. As DNA, the CDR3 is TGTGCCAGCAGCCCCGCGCGGGAGTGGGACGAGCAGTACTTC.

This clonotype has ten or more counts. J is TRBJ2-1 and V is TRBV19; 15 positions agree with TRBD2. The CDR3 consists of 18 residues. After removal of 4 bases from V and 2 bases from J, the junction contained 6 bases not matched to a gene. Germline-derived CDR1 and CDR2 are LNHDA and SQIVND (reference sequence). CDR3 nucleotides: TGTGCCAGTAGTACCACCGGGACTAGCGGGGGGCCCTACAATGAGCAGTTCTTC. Protein product: CASSTTGTSGGPYNEQFF.

This clonotype was recorded a few times. This chain connects TRBV9 to TRBJ2-3; D may be TRBD1 (5 bases). This CDR3 region has 15 residues. V was cut by 0 bases and J by 3 bases, with 11 bases left in between. The germline gives CDR1 SGDLS, CDR2 YYNGEE. The CDR3 nucleotides are TGTGCCAGCAGCGTAGAGGCAGGGAAAACAGATACGCAGTATTTT. Its protein product is CASSVEAGKTDTQYF.

The chain uses TRBV9 and TRBJ2-7, with TRBD1 matching 8 bases. The germline V gene has CDR1 SGDLS and CDR2 YYNGEE. Losses at the gene ends were 3 bases for V and 1 base for J; bases not matched to a gene: 6. CDR3 length equals 15 residues. The CDR3 DNA follows: TGTGCCAGCAGCGGACAGGGGCACCGTTCCTACGAGCAGTACTTC. Amino acid sequence: CASSGQGHRSYEQYF.

The chain links TRBV6-4 to TRBJ1-4; a possible D gene is TRBD1 (5 bases). Trimming removed 5 bases at V and 8 bases at J, with 15 bases between. CDR1 and CDR2 from the germline V gene are MRHNA and SNTAGT. CDR3 length: 14 residues. CDR3 sequence (DNA): TGTGCCAGCAGTTACGGGCAGAGGGGAGAAAAACTGTTTTTT. Amino acids: CASSYGQRGEKLFF.

The V and J genes are TRBV5-5 and TRBJ1-6; maybe TRBD1 (5 bases). Germline CDR1 is SGHKS and CDR2 is YYEKEE (reference sequence). The length of the CDR3 is 14 residues. The V end lost 4 bases, the J end lost 13 bases, and 18 bases lay between the germline ends. The CDR3 DNA reads TGTGCCAGCAGCCTGGGTCCGGGGGAAGGTCCCCTCCACTTT. Protein: CASSLGPGEGPLHF.

This clonotype was recorded many times. The chain combines TRBV5-5 with TRBJ1-1; no clear D gene. The CDR3 covers 12 residues. Looked up from germline, CDR1 is SGHKS and CDR2 is YYEKEE (reference sequence). The V gene lost 7 bases and the J gene lost 4 bases, with 11 bases spanning the gap. CDR3 amino acids: CASRERGTEAFF. CDR3 DNA sequence: TGTGCCAGCCGGGAACGGGGCACTGAAGCTTTCTTT.

The chain's CDR3 is CASSDLTGISEQFF. The CDR3 nucleotides read TGTGCCAGCAGTGACCTCACAGGGATTAGTGAGCAGTTCTTC. This chain connects TRBV2 to TRBJ2-1, with D perhaps matching TRBD1 (6 bases). V was trimmed by 3 bases and J by 9 bases, leaving 15 bases between them. The CDR3 totals 14 residues. Germline CDR1 and CDR2: SNHLY and FYNNEI.

This clonotype showed up just a few times. The J gene is TRBJ2-1, the V gene TRBV19; a possible D gene is TRBD2 (6 bases). The CDR3 is 15 residues long. With 3 bases removed from V and 2 bases from J, the gap between germline ends came to 11 bases. From germline, CDR1 is LNHDA and CDR2 SQIVND (reference sequence). In DNA, the CDR3 is TGTGCCAGTAGTATGGAGGGGATCACCTACAATGAGCAGTTCTTC. Its protein product is CASSMEGITYNEQFF.

This clonotype has ten or more counts. The chain links TRBV7-8 to TRBJ2-2, with 8 nucleotides matching TRBD2. The CDR3 is 14 amino acids. The V segment lost 2 bases and the J segment 7 bases; nucleotides outside the gene matches: 3. Germline V gene lookup returns CDR1 SGHVS and CDR2 FQNEAQ. CDR3 sequence reads: CASSLRGGVGELFF. CDR3 bases: TGTGCCAGCAGCTTACGGGGGGGAGTCGGGGAGCTGTTTTTT.

This clonotype has at least ten counts. V usage is TRBV7-8 and J usage is TRBJ2-7; no definite D call. Germline CDR1 reads SGHVS; CDR2 reads FQNEAQ. The CDR3 totals 13 residues. The ends were cut back, 5 bases at V and 2 bases at J, with 10 bases in the middle. The CDR3 DNA reads TGTGCCAGCAGCCCCGCCTCTACCTACGAGCAGTACTTC. This sequence encodes CASSPASTYEQYF. Variable domain in full (rest from reference TRBV7-8 and TRBJ2-7): GAGVSQSPRYKVAKRGQDVALRCDPISGHVSLFWYQQALGQGPEFLTYFQNEAQLDKSGLPSDRFFAERPEGSVSTLKIQRTQQEDSAVYLCASSPASTYEQYFGPGTRLTVT.

Comments on this clonotype: This may be a read error: a much more frequent sequence differs by one nucleotide. Since no conserved phenylalanine or tryptophan closes the CDR3, a read error is the likely cause. The chain couples TRBV29-1 to TRBJ2-7, with 9 bases that match TRBD1. The CDR3 length is 13 residues. V was pared by 7 bases and J by 7 bases, with 11 bases of the junction left unmatched. Germline assignment: CDR1 SQVTM and CDR2 ANQGSEA. The CDR3 bases are TGCAGCGCCCGACCCACAGGGGGCTTGGAGCAGTACTTA. Translation gives CSARPTGGLEQYL.

This clonotype was seen at least ten times. The CDR3 loop reads CATREAAGELFF. As DNA, the CDR3 is TGTGCCACCAGAGAGGCGGCCGGGGAGCTGTTTTTT. The rearrangement links TRBV24-1 to TRBJ2-2; D not certain. CDR3 length equals 12 residues. Germline loops: CDR1 KGHDR, CDR2 SFDVKD. The V gene lost 7 bases and the J gene lost 6 bases, with 8 bases spanning the gap.